A selection of T cell receptor beta chains follows, all from one sample in a study of CD8+CD57+ T cells in acquired aplastic anemia. From the reads, TCRdb called clonotypes with MiXCR, one entry per CDR3 protein. This table has 100,000 to 150,000 distinct CDR3 sequences, approximately 40% appearing once. Input material: sorted CD4+, CD8+, or CD8+CD57+ T cells (not recorded which) from PBMCs. These receptors were collected from a human donor with aplastic anemia. Both conserved end residues are part of each CDR3. The D gene is left open where the match is weak. Size is stated for part of the rows, as once, few or many counts, or as a class when the clone is expanded.

v_gene	j_gene	d_gene	abundance	CDR3aa	CDR3nt
TRBV29-1	TRBJ1-4	TRBD1	.	CSAGTGVERLFF	TGCAGCGCGGGGACAGGGGTCGAAAGACTGTTTTTT
TRBV6-5	TRBJ2-7	.	many	CASSYSSQGAYEQYF	TGTGCCAGCAGTTACTCGAGCCAGGGCGCCTACGAGCAGTACTTC
TRBV9	TRBJ2-3	.	many	CASSVGGPITDTQYF	TGTGCCAGCAGCGTAGGGGGCCCGATCACAGATACGCAGTATTTT
TRBV5-4	TRBJ2-5	.	few	CASSLVSEETQYF	TGTGCCAGCAGCTTGGTATCGGAAGAGACCCAGTACTTC
TRBV18	TRBJ2-1	.	.	CASSPNALGEQFF	TGTGCCAGCTCACCCAACGCTTTGGGAGAGCAGTTCTTC
TRBV5-4	TRBJ1-2	.	many	CASSLVQGAPNYGYTF	TGTGCCAGCAGCTTGGTGCAGGGAGCTCCTAACTATGGCTACACCTTC
TRBV28	TRBJ1-2	.	many	CASSSPVGLYGYTF	TGTGCCAGCAGTTCACCAGTGGGCCTCTATGGCTACACCTTC
TRBV7-9	TRBJ2-5	TRBD2	.	CASLTSGVAAQYF	TGTGCCAGCCTCACTAGCGGGGTGGCGGCCCAGTACTTC
TRBV4-3	TRBJ2-3	.	.	CASSPKGGRRTDTQYF	TGCGCCAGCAGCCCAAAAGGGGGAAGGAGAACAGATACGCAGTATTTT
TRBV7-3	TRBJ2-3	.	.	CASSLNGGILAADTQYF	TGTGCCAGCAGCTTAAACGGGGGCATTCTAGCAGCAGATACGCAGTATTTT
TRBV19	TRBJ1-6	.	many	CASSLLGLNSPLHF	TGTGCCAGTAGTCTTTTGGGGTTGAATTCACCCCTCCACTTT
TRBV7-9	TRBJ1-2	TRBD1	.	CASSSSPRTGYGYTF	TGTGCCAGCAGCTCGTCACCTAGGACAGGCTATGGCTACACCTTC
TRBV12-3/TRBV12-4	TRBJ1-4	.	many	CASSLFGAHEKLFF	TGTGCCAGCAGTTTATTCGGGGCCCATGAAAAACTGTTTTTT
TRBV5-1	TRBJ1-3	.	many	CASSTYSGNTIYF	TGCGCCAGCAGCACTTACTCTGGAAACACCATATATTTT
TRBV19	TRBJ2-6	.	many	CASMGYSGANVLTF	TGTGCCAGTATGGGGTACTCTGGGGCCAACGTCCTGACTTTC
TRBV6-6	TRBJ2-3	TRBD2	many	CASSYYSGGHTDTQYF	TGTGCCAGCAGTTACTATAGCGGGGGGCACACAGATACGCAGTATTTT
TRBV5-1	TRBJ2-3	TRBD2	few	CASSLQTGTSEGTQYF	TGCGCCAGCAGCTTGCAAACCGGGACTAGTGAAGGTACGCAGTATTTT
TRBV7-2	TRBJ1-2	.	.	CASSPGSLGYTF	TGTGCCAGCAGCCCGGGGTCCCTTGGCTACACCTTC
TRBV7-3	TRBJ2-3	.	.	CASSFSGTDTQYF	TGTGCCAGCAGCTTTTCGGGCACAGATACGCAGTATTTT
TRBV6-1	TRBJ1-6	.	many	CASSLTDSPLHF	TGTGCCAGCAGCCTCACCGATTCACCCCTCCACTTT
TRBV11-2	TRBJ2-1	TRBD2	.	CAGRLRGLAGENEQFF	TGTGCCGGCAGACTCAGGGGGCTAGCGGGGGAAAATGAGCAGTTCTTC
TRBV10-3	TRBJ1-4	.	.	CAISDSRGGAGKLFF	TGTGCCATCAGTGACTCCCGGGGGGGGGCTGGAAAACTGTTTTTT
TRBV4-2	TRBJ1-1	.	many	CASSQEAISNTEAFF	TGTGCCAGCAGCCAAGAGGCCATATCGAACACTGAAGCTTTCTTT
TRBV24-1	TRBJ2-3	.	once	CATSDPLRGTDTQYF	TGTGCCACCAGTGACCCCCTTAGGGGTACAGATACGCAGTATTTT
TRBV3-1	TRBJ1-2	TRBD1	few	CASSQEGQGNYGYTF	TGTGCCAGCAGCCAAGAGGGACAGGGGAACTATGGCTACACCTTC
TRBV3-1	TRBJ2-1	TRBD2	.	CASSQDPLAGGNEQFF	TGTGCCAGCAGCCAAGATCCACTAGCGGGGGGGAATGAGCAGTTCTTC
TRBV7-9	TRBJ2-5	.	.	CASTQPMEIQYF	TGTGCCAGCACCCAGCCAATGGAGATCCAGTACTTC
TRBV7-7	TRBJ2-5	.	many	CASSSASVETQYF	TGTGCCAGCAGTTCCGCTTCGGTAGAGACCCAGTACTTC
TRBV5-6	TRBJ1-5	.	many	CASSWGRGQPQHF	TGTGCCAGCAGCTGGGGGAGAGGTCAGCCCCAGCATTTT
TRBV7-8	TRBJ1-5	TRBD1	many	CASSLAFQGDQPQHF	TGTGCCAGCAGCTTAGCGTTCCAGGGGGATCAGCCCCAGCATTTT
TRBV5-1	TRBJ1-1	.	many	CASSPAKNTEAFF	TGCGCCAGCAGCCCGGCGAAGAACACTGAAGCTTTCTTT
TRBV19	TRBJ1-1	.	many	CASTPWEGKAEAFF	TGTGCCAGTACTCCCTGGGAGGGGAAGGCTGAAGCTTTCTTT
TRBV7-9	TRBJ2-2	.	many	CASRLTGHTGELFF	TGTGCCAGCAGGTTAACAGGGCACACCGGGGAGCTGTTTTTT
TRBV7-2	TRBJ1-2	.	once	CASILTGTYGYTF	TGTGCCAGCATACTGACAGGCACCTATGGCTACACCTTC
TRBV20-1	TRBJ1-5	.	many	CSAPDDSSNQPQHF	TGCAGTGCTCCAGACGACAGTAGCAATCAGCCCCAGCATTTT
TRBV6-1	TRBJ2-4	.	.	CASSGDGAKNIQYF	TGTGCCAGCAGTGGGGACGGAGCCAAAAACATTCAGTACTTC
TRBV9	TRBJ2-6	.	.	CASSGTLQGSGANVLTF	TGTGCCAGCAGCGGAACCTTGCAGGGATCCGGGGCCAACGTCCTGACTTTC
TRBV6-2/TRBV6-3	TRBJ2-4	TRBD1	many	CASSYSYRGSKNIQYF	TGTGCCAGCAGTTACTCCTACAGGGGGAGCAAAAACATTCAGTACTTC
TRBV14	TRBJ2-7	TRBD1	many	CASSLEGTGGEQYF	TGTGCCAGCAGCCTGGAAGGGACAGGGGGCGAGCAGTACTTC
TRBV29-1	TRBJ2-1	.	.	CSAWAGWGNEQFF	TGCAGCGCCTGGGCGGGGTGGGGGAATGAGCAGTTCTTC
TRBV20-1	TRBJ1-5	TRBD1	.	CSARDRGKDQPQHF	TGCAGTGCTAGGGACAGGGGGAAGGATCAGCCCCAGCATTTT
TRBV2	TRBJ2-7	.	.	CASTQRREVSYEQYF	TGTGCCAGCACCCAAAGAAGGGAGGTCTCCTACGAGCAGTACTTC
TRBV19	TRBJ2-2	.	many	CASSIAGTSGELFF	TGTGCCAGTAGTATAGCAGGGACAAGCGGGGAGCTGTTTTTT
TRBV15	TRBJ1-1	TRBD1	.	CATSSELRTGRGTEAFF	TGTGCCACCAGCAGTGAGCTAAGGACAGGGAGGGGCACTGAAGCTTTCTTT
TRBV25-1	TRBJ2-7	TRBD2	.	CASSARTSGGLEQYF	TGTGCCAGCAGCGCCCGGACTAGCGGGGGGTTGGAGCAGTACTTC
TRBV7-3	TRBJ2-2	.	.	CASGDLNAGELFF	TGTGCCAGCGGCGATCTGAATGCCGGGGAGCTGTTTTTT
TRBV11-2	TRBJ2-1	TRBD2	many	CASSLDGLAANEQFF	TGTGCCAGCAGCTTAGATGGTCTAGCGGCCAATGAGCAGTTCTTC
TRBV12-3/TRBV12-4	TRBJ2-1	.	many	CASRPQGVREAEQFF	TGTGCCAGCAGACCACAGGGAGTCCGGGAGGCTGAGCAGTTCTTC
TRBV6-1	TRBJ1-5	.	many	CASSGISSNQPQHF	TGTGCCAGCAGTGGAATTAGTAGCAATCAGCCCCAGCATTTT
TRBV2	TRBJ1-6	.	.	CASSVTDSQNSPLHF	TGTGCCAGCAGTGTAACAGACAGCCAAAATTCACCCCTCCACTTT
TRBV2	TRBJ2-7	.	.	CASSVGSYEQYF	TGTGCCAGCAGTGTTGGGTCCTACGAGCAGTACTTC
TRBV12-3/TRBV12-4	TRBJ1-5	.	.	CASSPGGGAGNQPQHF	TGTGCCAGCAGCCCGGGGGGGGGGGCTGGCAATCAGCCCCAGCATTTT
TRBV7-8	TRBJ1-5	.	many	CASSLPGSYSNQPQHF	TGTGCCAGCAGCTTACCAGGATCTTATAGCAATCAGCCCCAGCATTTT
TRBV10-1	TRBJ1-1	TRBD1	.	CASSRQGDNTEAFF	TGCGCCAGCAGTAGACAGGGGGATAATACTGAAGCTTTCTTT
TRBV6-1	TRBJ1-1	TRBD1	many	CASSGTRDRIQNTEAFF	TGTGCCAGCAGTGGAACGCGGGACAGAATACAGAACACTGAAGCTTTCTTT